Detailed here is one TCR beta chain. What antigen it recognizes has not been identified. No per-base quality is available; no much larger clone lies one base away. The sample comes from a study of blood T cell repertoires in COVID-19 (TCRdb year 2020). About the investigation overall: Samples covering the acute and convalescent phases of COVID-19 were provided by collaborators in the United States, Italy and Spain. Samples were obtained from the ongoing ImmuneRACE study (first 160 participants) and from some 1,300 subjects provided by 6 global collaborators. The material from the prospective study consisted of cDNA or gDNA derived from T cells, B-cell-depleted T cells, or PBMCs. Where HLA class I and class II types were available, the types were taken from metadata supplied by the sample provider, not from assay-based typing. Subjects who had been exposed to COVID-19, were actively infected with it, or had recovered from it provided the deeply sampled blood TCRbeta repertoires that made up the dataset. Sample metadata almost always included a de-identified subject ID, COVID-19 status, age in years and sex. A freely available public database, intended as a resource for researchers studying the immune response to SARS-CoV-2, is where the repertoires were released.

V loses 5 bases, J loses 2 bases, and the germline ends lie 9 bases apart. Including cysteine and phenylalanine, the CDR3 has 13 amino acids. Left in the record is the CDR3 DNA by itself, 39 bases read in frame from the first base. CDR1 SGHNT and CDR2 YENEEA are derived from the germline V gene. General study outcomes and caveats: The amount of clinical and demographic metadata varied by source and participant and was provided uncurated.

Participants in the prospective study were aged 18 to 89 years, lived in more than 20 United States geographic areas, and enrolled through a virtual design. In the prospective study, cohorts were assigned on the basis of participant-reported clinical history obtained from a screening survey and a study questionnaire. ImmuneRACE Cohort 3 recovered participants were defined by two consecutive negative NP/OP PCR tests, healthcare professional clearance, or symptom resolution. In the prospective study, whole blood, serum and a nasopharyngeal or oropharyngeal swab were collected from each participant by mobile phlebotomists. Over a roughly 2-month period, participants in the prospective study had the option of providing additional blood draws and questionnaires. Blood samples from the prospective study were shipped frozen or at room temperature prior to DNA extraction. TCRbeta CDR3 regions were amplified from genomic DNA using the immunoSEQ Assay, a bias-controlled multiplex PCR. On the study's bioinformatics: The number of nucleated cells in each sample was estimated from the amplification of reference gene primers within the assay. To quantify the absolute abundance of each unique TCRbeta CDR3 rearrangement, sequence reads were collapsed and filtered. For each sample, productive Simpson clonality was calculated by taking the square root of Simpson's diversity index across productive rearrangements. This immuneACCESS table, as held by TCRdb, lists in-frame sequences with V and J called but not all clones. Of the missing ones, under half trace to an unresolved V gene in checked studies; the others have no known cause. V and J calls and clone size are given by that table; D and trimming were obtained from the DNA. In all, the sample holds roughly 250,000 clones, and roughly 89% of those were seen once. The top ten clones comprise 8.8% of the sample.

Material for sequencing was PBMCs or T cells enriched from blood (not recorded which). The rearrangement joined TRBV11-3 to TRBJ1-1; a tentative D call is TRBD1 (5 bases match). This TCR was recovered from a man between 40 and 49 years old who had recovered from COVID-19. The CDR3 corresponds to CASSHQGNTEAFF. The base sequence is TGTGCCAGCAGCCACCAGGGAAACACTGAAGCTTTCTTT.